This T cell receptor beta chain was retrieved from a study of shared clonotypes between healthy human individuals (dated by TCRdb to the early 2020s). Looking at the study overall: Two women and a few men aged 18 to 49 years were included in the cohort. Leukapheresis yielded between about 0.85 and 10 billion PBMCs per donor. To estimate repertoire size and how much clonotype sharing occurs between individuals, the study deeply sequenced the blood TCR repertoires of roughly 5 healthy adults. Different laboratories and diverse techniques were used to prepare libraries and sequence TCR repertoires, to increase sequencing depth and limit assay-specific biases.

As to this clone: The specificity of this receptor is unknown. No qualities accompany the bases; no much larger clone lies one base away.

Using the deep immunoSEQ assay, multiplex PCR amplified TCR CDR3 regions from genomic DNA. Genomic DNA extracted from each cell subset was distributed evenly over all wells of several immunoSEQ 96-well plates, and each plate served as one replicate. Each replicate PCR for unsorted PBMC received about 300 ng genomic DNA, equal to 30,000 or so T cell genomes. Genomic DNA from unsorted PBMC was sequenced over ten immunoSEQ deep assay plates. Purified libraries were measured with a Qubit 3.0 fluorometer, size-checked on a Bioanalyzer 2100, and measured again with the KAPA Library Quantification kit. A separate single-read 150-cycle Illumina NextSeq 550 flow cell was used to sequence each immunoSEQ 96-well plate. The authors' pipeline ran thus. Because only junctional sequences without quality scores were contained in the immunoSEQ output, filtering matching that applied to full-length reads could not be performed. Sequences were annotated with PyIR, a Python wrapper for IgBLAST v1.9, and V/J genes and CDR3 were assigned using IMGT germline references. Reads were filtered out if the reads had weak V/J assignments (E-value above 1e-6), no CDR3, stop codons, out-of-frame junctions, or ambiguous translated residues. V3J clonotypes were defined as sequences sharing an identical inferred V gene, J gene, and CDR3 amino acid sequence. The percentage overlap between two repertoires was calculated by dividing the number of shared unique clonotypes by the size of the smaller repertoire. Repertoire richness was assessed with RTK rarefaction, the Chao1 estimator, and Recon v2.1 estimates of unobserved clonotypes. TCRdb's version of the immuneACCESS table is confined to in-frame rearrangements and falls short of the full clone set. An unresolved V gene accounts for under half of the shortfall where checked; the remainder is of unknown origin. V, J and clone size are taken as reported in that table, and D and trimming were inferred from the DNA itself. Here the sample has roughly 450,000 clones; 79% occur a single time. The ten largest clonotypes hold around 13% of the sample.

Counted from cysteine to phenylalanine, this CDR3 has 13 amino acids. The CDR3 DNA has 39 bases and is translated from base 1. Taken from the germline V gene, the CDR1 and CDR2 loops are MDHEN and SYDVKM. V loses 7 bases, J loses 6 bases, and the germline ends lie 16 bases apart. Study-wide conclusions, independent of this receptor: Because the study included only a small number of donors, the genetic and exposure-history diversity represented was limited. Pairwise subsampling led to the expectation that sequencing depth would affect the degree of clonotype sharing among donors. Only blood was sampled, and tissue TCR repertoires likely differ from those in blood.

Healthy HIV-negative adults with no recently reported acute infections or vaccinations were included as donors. All donors were Caucasian adults living in Nashville, Tennessee, USA. For unsorted samples, about 87 million PBMCs were counted, and genomic DNA was extracted using the QIAamp DNA Blood Mini kit. After blood collection by leukapheresis, PBMCs were isolated using Ficoll-Histopaque density gradient centrifugation and then cryopreserved in the vapor phase of liquid nitrogen. The source of this sequence is a middle-aged woman in good health. Some clones in this sample may be carry-over from other donors' samples. The rearrangement combines TRBV28 with TRBJ2-7; no D segment can be confidently identified. Sequenced input: PBMCs. The CDR3 amino acid sequence is: CASTDIVRIEQYF. The DNA sequence reads TGTGCCAGCACCGATATAGTACGGATCGAGCAGTACTTC. The reference TRBV28 and TRBJ2-7 proteins fill in what lies around the CDR3, so the full variable domain reads DVKVTQSSRYLVKRTGEKVFLECVQDMDHENMFWYRQDPGLGLRLIYFSYDVKMKEKGDIPEGYSVSREKKERFSLILESASTNQTSMYLCASTDIVRIEQYFGPGTRLTVT.